This T cell receptor (beta chain) was obtained from a study of control samples from healthy donors and cancer patients. V was clipped by 4 bases and J by 2 bases; unmatched bases: 5. The germline CDR1 and CDR2 sequences are SGHRS and YFSETQ. The CDR3 has 14 residues. Assay: immunoSEQ multiplex PCR; the TCRdb copy retains only in-frame clones and omits some. Seen here are about 130,000 clones, roughly 84% observed once, and the top ten hold about 1.8%. The specimen sequenced was blood. The receptor was derived from a man aged 18 to 30 in good health. The rearrangement uses TRBV5-1 and TRBJ1-1; TRBD1 matches 7 bases. CDR3: CASSLGDRNTEAFF. The DNA of the CDR3 is TGCGCCAGCAGCCTCGGGGACAGAAACACTGAAGCTTTCTTT.